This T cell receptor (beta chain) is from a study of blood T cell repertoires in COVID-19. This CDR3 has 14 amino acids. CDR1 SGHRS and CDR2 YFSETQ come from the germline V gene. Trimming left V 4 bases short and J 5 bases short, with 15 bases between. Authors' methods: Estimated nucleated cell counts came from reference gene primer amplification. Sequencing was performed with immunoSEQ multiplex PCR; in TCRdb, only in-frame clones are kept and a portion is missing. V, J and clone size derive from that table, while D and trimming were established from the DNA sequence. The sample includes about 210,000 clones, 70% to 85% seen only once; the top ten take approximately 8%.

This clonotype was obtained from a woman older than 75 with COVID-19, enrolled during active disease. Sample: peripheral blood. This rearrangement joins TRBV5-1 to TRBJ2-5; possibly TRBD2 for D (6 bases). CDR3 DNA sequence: TGCGCCAGCAGCACCGGACTATCAGGGGAGACCCAGTACTTC. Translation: CASSTGLSGETQYF. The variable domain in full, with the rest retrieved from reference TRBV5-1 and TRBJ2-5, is KAGVTQTPRYLIKTRGQQVTLSCSPISGHRSVSWYQQTPGQGLQFLFEYFSETQRNKGNFPGRFSGRQFSNSRSEMNVSTLELGDSALYLCASSTGLSGETQYFGPGTRLLVL.